This is a list of T cell receptor beta chains from one sample in a study of blood T cell repertoires in COVID-19. The table came from immunoSEQ multiplex PCR; TCRdb's copy has only in-frame clones and leaves some out. The sample has around 250,000 clones; 84% are singletons. Input material: peripheral blood. These receptors originate from a woman in her thirties or forties who had recovered from COVID-19. Each CDR3 is given with its conserved first and last residue. A D gene is named only where the DNA matches it firmly.

D gene	V gene	CDR3 length	J gene	CDR3 protein
-	TRBV6-1	17	TRBJ1-5	CASSEASAQGGNQPQHF
-	TRBV13	13	TRBJ1-1	CASSLRGGPGAFF
-	TRBV30	13	TRBJ1-2	CAWSVQAFYGYTF
TRBD2	TRBV7-3	14	TRBJ2-7	CASSLLGGIYEQYF
TRBD1	TRBV10-3	14	TRBJ2-5	CAISLTGTQETQYF
TRBD2	TRBV5-6	15	TRBJ2-3	CASSLRLAGTDTQYF
-	TRBV19	14	TRBJ1-2	CASTMGGYLSGYTF
TRBD1	TRBV6-1	16	TRBJ2-2	CASSEAGGLNTGELFF
TRBD1	TRBV14	15	TRBJ1-6	CASSQGQGRGSPLHF
TRBD1	TRBV18	14	TRBJ2-7	CASSGGTGNYEQYF
TRBD1	TRBV6-5	15	TRBJ2-1	CASSPGQDAYNEQFF
TRBD1	TRBV30	13	TRBJ2-3	CASGTGGADTQYF
TRBD1	TRBV6-5	13	TRBJ2-7	CASQGQSTYEQYF
TRBD1	TRBV3-1/TRBV3-2	13	TRBJ1-2	CASRRTGLDGYTF
-	TRBV5-4	14	TRBJ2-3	CASSWYGATDTQYF
-	TRBV6-1	16	TRBJ2-5	CASSEGIGGGEETQYF
-	TRBV5-1	14	TRBJ1-1	CASSLGGLGTEAFF
TRBD1	TRBV2	16	TRBJ2-7	CANIKDRGVTFNEQYF
-	TRBV3-1/TRBV3-2	16	TRBJ2-3	CASSQPPGQRKDTQYF
TRBD1	TRBV3-1/TRBV3-2	15	TRBJ1-4	CASSLKGAANEKLFF
-	TRBV19	14	TRBJ1-5	CASSATGLGQPQHF
-	TRBV29-1	13	TRBJ1-1	CSVEQASWTEAFF
-	TRBV2	12	TRBJ1-2	CASTERAGRYTF
-	TRBV6-2/TRBV6-3	13	TRBJ1-1	CASSQTAGSEAFF
TRBD1	TRBV5-1	14	TRBJ2-7	CASSRTGNSYEQYF
-	TRBV4-1	14	TRBJ2-7	CASSQVPLSYEQYF
-	TRBV5-1	16	TRBJ1-2	CASSLTGPNLNYGYTF
-	TRBV7-3	14	TRBJ2-2	CASSRQANTGELFF
TRBD2	TRBV2	14	TRBJ2-7	CASSAAGRAYEQYF
-	TRBV7-9	13	TRBJ2-1	CASSLAGNNEQFF
TRBD1	TRBV7-2	13	TRBJ1-2	CASSLGQGYGYTF